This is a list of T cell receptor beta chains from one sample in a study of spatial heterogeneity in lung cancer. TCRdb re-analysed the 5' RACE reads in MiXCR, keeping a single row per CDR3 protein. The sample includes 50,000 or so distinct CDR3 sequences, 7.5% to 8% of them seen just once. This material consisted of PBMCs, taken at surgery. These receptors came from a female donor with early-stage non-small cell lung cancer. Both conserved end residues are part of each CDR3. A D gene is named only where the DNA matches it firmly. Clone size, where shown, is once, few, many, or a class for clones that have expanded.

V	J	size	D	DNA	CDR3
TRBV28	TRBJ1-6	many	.	TGTGCCTCTTGGGGCGGAAATAATTCACCCCTCCACTTT	CASWGGNNSPLHF
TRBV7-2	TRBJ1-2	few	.	TGTGCCAGCAGCCCCGGGGGCGGGGAGGCCTATGGCTACACCTTC	CASSPGGGEAYGYTF
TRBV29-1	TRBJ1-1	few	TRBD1	TGCAGCGTTGAACCCTTTTTTCGGCCGGGACAGAGGGGTACTGAAGCTTTCTTT	CSVEPFFRPGQRGTEAFF
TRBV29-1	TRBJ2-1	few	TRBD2	TGCAGCGTTGGGTTAGCGGGGGGCCAAGGGTTCTTC	CSVGLAGGQGFF
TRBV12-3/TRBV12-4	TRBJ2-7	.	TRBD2	TGTGCCAGCAGCCAGGTCGGACTAGTGATGTACGAGCAGTACTTC	CASSQVGLVMYEQYF
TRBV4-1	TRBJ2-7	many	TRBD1	TGCGCCAGCAGCCCACGTGGACAGGGGAGCTCCTACGAGCAGTACTTC	CASSPRGQGSSYEQYF
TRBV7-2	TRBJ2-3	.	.	TGTGCCAGCAGCCCCAACATGGTGGGGGGCACAGATACGCAGTATTTT	CASSPNMVGGTDTQYF
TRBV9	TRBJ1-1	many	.	TGTGCCAGCAGCGTAGCTGGGGGTCGGACTGAAGCTTTCTTT	CASSVAGGRTEAFF
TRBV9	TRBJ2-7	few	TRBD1	TGTGCCAGCAGCGCAAGGGGACAGCCCTACGAGCAGTACTTC	CASSARGQPYEQYF
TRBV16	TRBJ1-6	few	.	TGTGCCAGCAGCCAAACCCGGGGTCGACAGAGCAATTCACCCCTCCACTTT	CASSQTRGRQSNSPLHF
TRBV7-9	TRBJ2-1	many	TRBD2	TGTGCCAGCAGTTCTAGCGGGCCTAGCGTACAGTTCTTC	CASSSSGPSVQFF
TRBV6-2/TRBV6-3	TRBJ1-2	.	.	TGTGCCAGCATCTCGACAGGCCGACGCTATGGCTACACCTTC	CASISTGRRYGYTF
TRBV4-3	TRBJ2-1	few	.	TGCGCCAGCAGCCAAGACTACCGGGCATTTGGTTGGAATGAGCAGTTCTTC	CASSQDYRAFGWNEQFF
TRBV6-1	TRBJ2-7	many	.	TGTGCCAGCGGGAACGCAGGGGCCCCTGCCTACGAGCAGTACTTC	CASGNAGAPAYEQYF
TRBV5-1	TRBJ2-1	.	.	TGCGCCAGCAGCTTGGGCGGGGGCAAGCACAATGAGCAGTTCTTC	CASSLGGGKHNEQFF
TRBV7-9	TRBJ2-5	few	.	TGTGCCAGCAGCTTTAACGGCCAAGAGACCCAGTACTTC	CASSFNGQETQYF
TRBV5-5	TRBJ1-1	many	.	TGTGCCAGCTCACGAGGAGGGCGGTACCGAGAAGCTTTCTTT	CASSRGGRYREAFF
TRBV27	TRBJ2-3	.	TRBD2	TGTGCCAGCAGCCGAGGCGCCCCCGGCGGGGGGGCGACAGATACGCAGTATTTT	CASSRGAPGGGATDTQYF
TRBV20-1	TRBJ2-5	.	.	TGCAGTGCTAGTCGGGGCGGGGGCGTTTTGGAGACCCAGTACTTC	CSASRGGGVLETQYF
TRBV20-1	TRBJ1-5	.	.	TGCAGTGCTAGTCTAACACCCTTTCAGCCCCAGCATTTT	CSASLTPFQPQHF
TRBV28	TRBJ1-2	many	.	TGTGCCAGCAGTTTGCCCCAAGGAGTTAACTATGGCTACACCTTC	CASSLPQGVNYGYTF
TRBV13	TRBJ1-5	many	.	TGTGCCAGCAGCTTAAACAGTGTAGGTAATCAGCCCCAGCATTTT	CASSLNSVGNQPQHF
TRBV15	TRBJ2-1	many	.	TGTGCCACCAGCGGTCTCCGGGGGGCCCTCTACAATGAGCAGTTCTTC	CATSGLRGALYNEQFF
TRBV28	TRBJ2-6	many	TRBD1	TGTGCCAGCAGTTTAGAGACAGGGGGCCCCAACGTCCTGACTTTC	CASSLETGGPNVLTF
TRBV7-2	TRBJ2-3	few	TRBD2	TGTGCCAGCAGCCAAGGACTAGTTTCAGATACGCAGTATTTT	CASSQGLVSDTQYF
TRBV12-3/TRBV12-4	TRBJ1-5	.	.	TGTGCCAGCAGTTGGACTTTGGGAGGCAATCAGCCCCAGCATTTT	CASSWTLGGNQPQHF
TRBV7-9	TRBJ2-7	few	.	TGTGCCAGCGAGACTTCGTCGGCCTACGAGCAGTACTTC	CASETSSAYEQYF
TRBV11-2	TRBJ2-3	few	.	TGTGCCAGCAGCATAGGTGACACGGGCACAGATACGCAGTATTTT	CASSIGDTGTDTQYF